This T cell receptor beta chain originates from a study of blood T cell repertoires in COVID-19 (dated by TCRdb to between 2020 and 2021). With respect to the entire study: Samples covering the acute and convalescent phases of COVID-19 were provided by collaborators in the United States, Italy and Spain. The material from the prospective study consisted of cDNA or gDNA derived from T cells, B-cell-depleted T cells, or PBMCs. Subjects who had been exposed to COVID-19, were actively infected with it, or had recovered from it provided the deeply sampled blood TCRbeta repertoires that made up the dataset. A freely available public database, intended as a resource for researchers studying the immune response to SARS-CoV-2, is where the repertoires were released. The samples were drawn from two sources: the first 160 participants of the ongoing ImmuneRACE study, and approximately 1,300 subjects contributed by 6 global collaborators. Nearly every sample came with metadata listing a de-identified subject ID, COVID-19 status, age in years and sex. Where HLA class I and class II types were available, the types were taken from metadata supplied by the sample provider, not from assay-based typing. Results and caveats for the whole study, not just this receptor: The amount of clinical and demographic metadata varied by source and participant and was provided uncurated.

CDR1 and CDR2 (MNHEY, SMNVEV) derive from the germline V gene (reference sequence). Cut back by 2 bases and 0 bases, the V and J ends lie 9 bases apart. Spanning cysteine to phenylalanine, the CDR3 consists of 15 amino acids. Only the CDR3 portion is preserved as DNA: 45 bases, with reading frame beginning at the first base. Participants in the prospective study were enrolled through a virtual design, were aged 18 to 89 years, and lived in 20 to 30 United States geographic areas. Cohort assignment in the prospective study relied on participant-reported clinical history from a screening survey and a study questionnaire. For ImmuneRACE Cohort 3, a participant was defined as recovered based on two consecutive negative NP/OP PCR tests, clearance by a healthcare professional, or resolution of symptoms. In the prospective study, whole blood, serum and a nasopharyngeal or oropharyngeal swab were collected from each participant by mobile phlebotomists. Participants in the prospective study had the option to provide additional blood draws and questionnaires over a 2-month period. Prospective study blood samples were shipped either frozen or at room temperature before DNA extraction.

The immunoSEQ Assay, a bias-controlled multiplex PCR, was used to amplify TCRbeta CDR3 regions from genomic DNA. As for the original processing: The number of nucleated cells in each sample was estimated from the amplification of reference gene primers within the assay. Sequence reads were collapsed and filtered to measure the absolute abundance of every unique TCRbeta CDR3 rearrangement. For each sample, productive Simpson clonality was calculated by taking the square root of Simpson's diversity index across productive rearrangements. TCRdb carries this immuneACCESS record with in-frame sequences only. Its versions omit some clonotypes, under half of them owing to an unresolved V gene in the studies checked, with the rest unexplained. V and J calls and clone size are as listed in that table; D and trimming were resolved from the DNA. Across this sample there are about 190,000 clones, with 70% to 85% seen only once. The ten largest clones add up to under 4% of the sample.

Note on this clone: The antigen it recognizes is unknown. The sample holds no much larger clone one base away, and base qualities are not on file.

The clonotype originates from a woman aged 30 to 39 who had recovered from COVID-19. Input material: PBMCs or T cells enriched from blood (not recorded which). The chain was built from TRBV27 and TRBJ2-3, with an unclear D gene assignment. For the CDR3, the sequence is CASSLGRTSTDTQYF. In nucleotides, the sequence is TGTGCCAGCAGTTTAGGTCGTACTAGCACAGATACGCAGTATTTT.